The 18 T cell receptor beta chains listed next were all sequenced from one sample in a study of T cells after posttransplantation cyclophosphamide. Treatment was busulfan-fludarabine conditioning, a marrow graft, and cyclophosphamide on days +3 and +4. Clones were read by immunoSEQ multiplex PCR, and TCRdb kept only the in-frame ones, dropping some. The sample includes 15,000 to 20,000 clones, none of them occurring once. Sample: PBMCs, taken after allogeneic stem cell transplant with posttransplant cyclophosphamide. The receptors originated from a female patient in her thirties or forties who received an allogeneic stem cell transplant from a related donor, was CMV-positive, and had no GVHD. A subset of T cells may come from the graft donor.

This clone was found many times. The chain uses TRBV6-1 and TRBJ1-1; D gene unclear. The CDR3 is 15 amino acids. Germline CDR1 is MNHNS and CDR2 is SASEGT. Trimming shortened V by 3 bases and J by 0 bases, and 11 bases separated the two germline ends. CDR3 in DNA: TGTGCCAGCAGTGATAATAGAGCAATGAACACTGAAGCTTTCTTT. This encodes CASSDNRAMNTEAFF.

This clone was observed many times. This chain connects TRBV27 to TRBJ1-5, with D unclear. The CDR3 extends over 13 amino acids. V was cut by 3 bases and J by 2 bases, with 5 bases left in between. CDR1 and CDR2 from the germline V gene are MNHEY and SMNVEV (reference sequence). The CDR3 DNA reads TGTGCCAGCAGTTTCCTAGGCAATCAGCCCCAGCATTTT. This encodes CASSFLGNQPQHF.

In this sample, this clone turned up many times. The chain carries TRBV28 and TRBJ1-3, with a possible D match to TRBD1 (6 bases). With 6 bases removed from V and 3 bases from J, the gap between germline ends came to 24 bases. Germline V CDR1 and CDR2: MDHEN, SYDVKM. The CDR3 extends over 18 amino acids. This chain's CDR3 is CASRHIDANGQLGNTIYF. As DNA, the CDR3 is TGTGCCAGCAGGCATATCGACGCAAACGGACAGCTTGGAAACACCATATATTTT. Combining the CDR3 with reference TRBV28 and TRBJ1-3 gives the whole variable domain DVKVTQSSRYLVKRTGEKVFLECVQDMDHENMFWYRQDPGLGLRLIYFSYDVKMKEKGDIPEGYSVSREKKERFSLILESASTNQTSMYLCASRHIDANGQLGNTIYFGEGSWLTVV.

This clone came up many times. The CDR3 nucleotides are TGTGCCAGTAGTATACCCATCAATATCGGACTAGCGGGCAATGAGCAGTTCTTC. Protein sequence: CASSIPINIGLAGNEQFF. This chain links TRBV19 with TRBJ2-1, with 11 bases aligning to TRBD2. This CDR3 is built from 18 residues. V was clipped by 2 bases and J by 6 bases; unmatched bases: 12. Germline V lookup: CDR1 LNHDA, CDR2 SQIVND (reference sequence).

This clone was observed at least ten times. The chain carries TRBV11-3 and TRBJ2-2; D may be TRBD2 (5 bases). V lost 1 base and J 6 bases, leaving 15 bases between the germline ends. This CDR3 is built from 16 residues. CDR1 is SGHNT, CDR2 YENEEA, per germline. The CDR3 DNA is TGTGCCAGCAGCTTAGGCGTAAGTCAGGACTCCGGGGAGCTGTTTTTT. It yields the protein CASSLGVSQDSGELFF. The full variable domain, completed using reference TRBV11-3 and TRBJ2-2, is EAGVVQSPRYKIIEKKQPVAFWCNPISGHNTLYWYLQNLGQGPELLIRYENEEAVDDSQLPKDRFSAERLKGVDSTLKIQPAELGDSAVYLCASSLGVSQDSGELFFGEGSRLTVL.

Many counts were recorded for this clone. The chain combines TRBV10-3 with TRBJ2-5; TRBD1 matches at 9 bases. Germline values: CDR1 ENHRY, CDR2 SYGVKD. This CDR3 comprises 15 residues. J gave up 5 bases and V 0 bases, and 4 bases lay outside the gene matches. The CDR3: CAISESDRGAETQYF. CDR3 DNA sequence: TGTGCCATCAGTGAGTCGGACAGGGGAGCGGAGACCCAGTACTTC.

This clone was counted many times. One end of the junction varies from germline; a read error may be responsible. Additional DNA sequences in this sample encode the identical CDR3. The J gene is TRBJ2-3, the V gene TRBV7-2; D may be TRBD1 (5 bases). Germline V gene lookup returns CDR1 SGHTA and CDR2 FQGNSA. The CDR3 is 15 amino acids. CDR3 in DNA: TGTGCCAGCACCGCGGCCAGGGCAGGCACAGATACACAGTATTTT. It specifies CASTAARAGTDTQYF.

This clone was recorded at least ten times. The chain links TRBV6-1 to TRBJ2-7; maybe TRBD2 (5 bases). Germline V CDR1 and CDR2: MNHNS, SASEGT. CDR3 length equals 12 residues. With 4 bases removed from V and 4 bases from J, the gap between germline ends came to 8 bases. DNA of the CDR3: TGTGCCAGCAGTGGGACTGCGTACGAGCAGTACTTC. This sequence encodes CASSGTAYEQYF.

This clone has at least ten counts. The CDR3 here is CASSVLDNLYGYTF. The CDR3 DNA reads as TGTGCCAGCAGCGTATTGGACAACCTTTATGGCTACACCTTC. The chain combines TRBV9 with TRBJ1-2; D is perhaps TRBD1 (5 bases). CDR3 length: 14 residues. The germline V and J ends were trimmed by 1 base and 5 bases, with 12 bases remaining between them. Germline values: CDR1 SGDLS, CDR2 YYNGEE.

This clone was found many times. The chain combines TRBV29-1 with TRBJ2-3, with 7 bases identical to TRBD1. The CDR3 sequence is 13 residues long. V shed 6 bases and J 3 bases; nucleotides not matched to a gene: 6. CDR1 SQVTM and CDR2 ANQGSEA come from the germline V gene. The CDR3 sequence is CSVQPTGTDTQYF. The CDR3, as DNA: TGCAGCGTCCAGCCGACAGGGACAGATACGCAGTATTTT.

This clone showed up many times. V and J are TRBV21-1 and TRBJ2-5; TRBD2, the table's D call, lacks a check against the DNA. TRBV21-1 is flagged as a pseudogene. The CDR3 has 15 residues. The DNA for the CDR3 is TGTGCCAGCAGTTTCATTATCCCAACTCAATCTACCCAGTACTTC. Amino acid sequence: CASSFIIPTQSTQYF.

This clone has just a few counts. Given a much more abundant clone one base away, this may be a read error. Different DNA sequences within this sample yield the same CDR3. The V call is TRBV30, the J call TRBJ1-3; possible D gene TRBD1, 5 bases. Per the germline V gene, CDR1 is GTSNPN and CDR2 is SVGIG (reference sequence). The CDR3 extends over 14 amino acids. The CDR3 region has the DNA TGTGCCTGGAGTGTAACAGGTGCTGGAAATACCATATATTTT. Its translation is CAWSVTGAGNTIYF.

This clone was recorded at least ten times. This sequence joins TRBV4-3 and TRBJ1-5; unclear D gene. Trimming removed 0 bases at V and 7 bases at J, with 7 bases between. CDR3 length equals 13 residues. Germline V lookup: CDR1 LGHNA, CDR2 YSLEER. Here the CDR3 DNA reads TGCGCCAGCAGCCAAGATTTGAGGCAGCCCCAGCATTTT. Residues: CASSQDLRQPQHF.

This clone was found many times. V gene TRBV4-1 combines with J gene TRBJ1-1; no clear D. The germline CDR1 and CDR2 sequences are MGHRA and YSYEKL. The V end was cut by 6 bases, the J end by 0 bases, with 8 bases between. This CDR3 region has 13 residues. This CDR3 reads CASRESMNTEAFF. For the CDR3, the DNA is TGCGCCAGCAGGGAGAGTATGAACACTGAAGCTTTCTTT.

Many counts were recorded for this clone. The rearrangement joins TRBV27 to TRBJ1-4; 8 bases map to TRBD1. J lost 8 bases, V lost 1 base, and 3 bases had no gene match. Germline CDR1 and CDR2: MNHEY and SMNVEV (reference sequence). The CDR3 runs to 14 residues. The CDR3 is CASSLLGQGEKLFF. CDR3 nucleotide sequence: TGTGCCAGCAGTTTATTAGGACAGGGCGAAAAACTGTTTTTT.

There are many counts of this clone. The rearrangement uses TRBV5-6 and TRBJ2-7, with D maybe TRBD1 (5 bases). V lost 4 bases, J lost 5 bases, and 13 bases lay in between. There are 13 residues in the CDR3. In germline, CDR1 is SGHDT, CDR2 YYEEEE. CDR3 bases: TGTGCCAGCAGCGCAATCAGGGCCCACGAGCAGTACTTC. It encodes CASSAIRAHEQYF.

This clone was seen many times. V gene TRBV5-1 combines with J gene TRBJ2-1, with 9 positions matching TRBD1. This CDR3 spans 14 amino acids. V dropped 3 bases and J dropped 6; count of bases not matched to a gene: 4. The germline CDR1 and CDR2 sequences are SGHRS and YFSETQ. The CDR3 is CASSWTGVGNEQFF. CDR3 nucleotides: TGCGCCAGCAGCTGGACAGGGGTCGGCAATGAGCAGTTCTTC.

At least ten counts were recorded for this clone. This CDR3 reads CASSLVTPTAGNKDEQYF. CDR3 DNA sequence: TGTGCCAGCAGCTTAGTTACCCCAACAGCAGGGAATAAAGACGAGCAGTACTTC. V gene TRBV7-6 combines with J gene TRBJ2-7; TRBD1 is a possible D gene (5 bases). The V gene lost 1 base and the J gene lost 5 bases, with 24 bases spanning the gap. Germline V CDR1 and CDR2: SGHVS, FNYEAQ. The CDR3 consists of 18 residues.